The 25 T cell receptor beta chains reported below all come from one sample, sequenced in a study of CD8+ T cells in alopecia areata listed by TCRdb under 2018. To prepare the library, the immunoSEQ multiplex PCR assay was applied. For TCR sequencing, RNA was extracted from every sample and reverse transcribed into cDNA to serve as template. Here the immuneACCESS table is served through TCRdb, limited to in-frame sequences with V and J called. Missing clones are a known gap in these copies; in checked studies unresolved V genes cover under half, and the rest lacks a known reason. The sample table records approximately 180,000 clones; less than 75% of these occur just once. The top ten clonotypes cover roughly 16% of the sample. The label giving this sample's treatment or condition can be read as: oral pan-JAK inhibitor, 5-10 mg twice daily. The sample in question was CD4+ T cells sorted from blood, obtained at approximately week 56, from a patient treated with tofacitinib. These receptors all stem from a human donor with alopecia areata.

There are a few counts of this clone. The rearrangement joins TRBV30 to TRBJ2-2; TRBD2 agrees at 10 bases. V trimming: 3 bases; J trimming: 5 bases; junction bases outside the gene matches: 9. Germline lookup yields CDR1 GTSNPN and CDR2 SVGIG (reference sequence). The CDR3 spans 16 residues. This chain's CDR3 is CAWSRSGGAYTGELFF. CDR3 sequence (DNA): TGTGCCTGGAGCCGCAGCGGGGGGGCATATACCGGGGAGCTGTTTTTT.

A few counts support this clone. Distinct nucleotide sequences in the sample also encode this CDR3. The CDR3 nucleotides read TGTGCCTGGAGCGACAGGGTTGGCTACACCTTC. Its protein is CAWSDRVGYTF. The rearrangement links TRBV30 to TRBJ1-2; TRBD1 matches at 7 bases. The CDR3 runs to 11 residues. CDR1 and CDR2 (germline): GTSNPN, SVGIG (reference sequence). After removal of 3 bases from V and 7 bases from J, the junction contained 2 bases not matched to a gene.

Regarding this clone: The same CDR3 can be traced to other DNA sequences in this sample. CDR3 in amino acids: CAWRDRGMNTEAFF. CDR3 in DNA: TGTGCCTGGAGGGACAGGGGCATGAACACTGAAGCTTTCTTT. V usage is TRBV30 and J usage is TRBJ1-1; 9 bases are shared with TRBD1. Germline V lookup: CDR1 GTSNPN, CDR2 SVGIG (reference sequence). This CDR3 comprises 14 residues. The V gene end was trimmed by 3 bases and the J gene end by 0 bases; junction bases not matched to a gene: 2. Combining the CDR3 with reference TRBV30 and TRBJ1-1 gives the whole variable domain SQTIHQWPATLVQPVGSPLSLECTVEGTSNPNLYWYRQAAGRGLQLLFYSVGIGQISSEVPQNLSASRPQDRQFILSSKKLLLSDSGFYLCAWRDRGMNTEAFFGQGTRLTVV.

This clone was detected only a few times. The chain uses TRBV6-1 and TRBJ1-5; no clear D gene. CDR3 size: 14 residues. Trimming removed 2 bases at V and 3 bases at J, with 8 bases between. CDR1 MNHNS and CDR2 SASEGT come from the germline V gene. The CDR3 reads CASSEITVNQPQHF. CDR3 coding DNA: TGTGCCAGCAGTGAAATTACGGTCAATCAGCCCCAGCATTTT.

This clone was detected a few times. V usage is TRBV5-1 and J usage is TRBJ2-7, with 9 bases lining up with TRBD1. Looked up from germline, CDR1 is SGHRS and CDR2 is YFSETQ. The CDR3 spans 14 residues. The V segment lost 3 bases and the J segment 7 bases; nucleotides outside the gene matches: 8. The CDR3 here is CASSSGQGLGEQYF. CDR3 in DNA: TGCGCCAGCAGCTCGGGACAGGGCTTAGGTGAGCAGTACTTC.

The V call is TRBV25-1, the J call TRBJ1-3, with D tentatively TRBD1 (6 bases). V was pared by 2 bases and J by 0 bases, with 8 bases between. Germline V gene data show CDR1 as MGHDK and CDR2 as SYGVNS. The CDR3 loop spans 15 amino acids. The CDR3 protein is CASSEQGFSGNTIYF. The CDR3 DNA follows: TGTGCCAGCAGTGAACAGGGGTTCTCTGGAAACACCATATATTTT.

This clone has more than one count but fewer than ten. This sequence joins TRBV10-2 and TRBJ2-3; D call uncertain. The CDR3 covers 11 residues. V was pared by 7 bases and J by 4 bases, with 6 bases between. Germline V CDR1 and CDR2: WSHSY, SAAADI. This CDR3 is CASTFADTQYF. CDR3 coding DNA: TGCGCCAGCACCTTCGCAGATACGCAGTATTTT.

The chain's CDR3 is CASSVDGQYTEAFF. CDR3 DNA: TGTGCCAGCAGCGTAGACGGACAGTACACTGAAGCTTTCTTT. This chain joins TRBV9 and TRBJ1-1, with a weak D call TRBD1 (6 bases). V was pared by 0 bases and J by 3 bases, with 9 bases between. The CDR3 runs 14 residues. Germline V gene lookup returns CDR1 SGDLS and CDR2 YYNGEE.

The rearrangement links TRBV10-3 to TRBJ2-3, with 8 nucleotides matching TRBD1. The CDR3 length is 13 residues. V dropped 4 bases and J dropped 5; count of bases not matched to a gene: 2. Germline CDR1 and CDR2: ENHRY and SYGVKD. CDR3 protein: CAISADRGDTQYF. The CDR3 nucleotides read TGTGCCATCAGTGCCGACAGGGGAGATACGCAGTATTTT.

This rearrangement joins TRBV7-8 to TRBJ1-4; D unresolved. The ends were cut back, 4 bases at V and 5 bases at J, with 14 bases in the middle. The CDR3 loop spans 15 amino acids. CDR1 and CDR2 (germline): SGHVS, FQNEAQ. Here the CDR3 reads CASSSAKDQNEKLFF. CDR3 sequence (DNA): TGTGCCAGCAGCTCAGCTAAGGATCAAAATGAAAAACTGTTTTTT.

This clone appeared a few times. The J gene is TRBJ2-7, the V gene TRBV11-2; 11 bases are shared with TRBD2. V shed 3 bases and J 6 bases; nucleotides not matched to a gene: 4. The CDR3 runs 14 residues. Germline V gene lookup returns CDR1 SGHAT and CDR2 FQNNGV. As DNA, the CDR3 is TGTGCCAGCAGCTTTAGCGGGGGGGCAGCCGAGCAGTACTTC. This encodes CASSFSGGAAEQYF.

The rearrangement links TRBV7-6 to TRBJ2-5; D unclear. With 0 bases removed from V and 2 bases from J, the gap between germline ends came to 7 bases. The CDR3 runs 14 residues. Looked up from germline, CDR1 is SGHVS and CDR2 is FNYEAQ. CDR3 DNA: TGTGCCAGCAGCTTAGCCGGGCAACAAGAGACCCAGTACTTC. Translation gives CASSLAGQQETQYF.

The chain has TRBV2 and TRBJ1-6; 7 bases agree with TRBD1. After removal of 6 bases from V and 16 bases from J, the junction contained 15 bases not matched to a gene. This CDR3 has 14 residues. CDR1 and CDR2 from the germline V gene are SNHLY and FYNNEI. This CDR3 is CASRPGTVNSSLHF. The CDR3, as DNA: TGTGCCAGCAGGCCCGGGACAGTGAATAGTTCTCTCCACTTT.

This chain connects TRBV9 to TRBJ2-3, with TRBD2 matching 9 bases. V lost 0 bases, J lost 2 bases, and 4 bases stayed unmatched. Germline V gene data show CDR1 as SGDLS and CDR2 as YYNGEE. This CDR3 spans 16 amino acids. This CDR3 is CASSVGTSDATDTQYF. CDR3 in DNA: TGTGCCAGCAGCGTAGGGACTAGCGACGCCACAGATACGCAGTATTTT.

This clone was counted only a few times. V gene TRBV23-1 combines with J gene TRBJ1-2; TRBD1 is a possible D gene (5 bases). TRBV23-1 counts as an open reading frame of uncertain function. Between the trimmed V and J ends, which lost 0 bases and 3 bases, there was a span of 26 bases. The CDR3 loop spans 20 amino acids. Here the CDR3 DNA reads TGCGCCAGCAGTCAATCGGAGGGGCCGCAGGGCCGAATGTATGACTATGGCTACACCTTC. As protein: CASSQSEGPQGRMYDYGYTF.

V gene TRBV19 combines with J gene TRBJ1-5; D is unclear. The CDR3 is 12 residues long. Germline CDR1 reads LNHDA; CDR2 reads SQIVND (reference sequence). V lost 5 bases, J lost 13 bases, and 15 bases lay in between. CDR3 amino acids: CASSGIGGNQHF. For the CDR3, the DNA is TGTGCCAGTAGTGGTATAGGAGGGAATCAGCATTTT.

This clone showed up just a few times. The chain links TRBV29-1 to TRBJ2-1; D possibly corresponds to TRBD2 (5 bases). Per the germline V gene, CDR1 is SQVTM and CDR2 is ANQGSEA. This CDR3 comprises 13 residues. Here the CDR3 reads CSTGVSSYNEQFF. The DNA of the CDR3 is TGCAGTACCGGGGTGAGCTCCTACAATGAGCAGTTCTTC.

This chain connects TRBV5-1 to TRBJ2-5; D is uncertain. V was pared by 5 bases and J by 2 bases, with 10 bases between. The CDR3 covers 13 residues. CDR1 and CDR2 (germline): SGHRS, YFSETQ. The CDR3 sequence is CASRPGPQETQYF. The DNA for the CDR3 is TGCGCCAGCAGACCCGGTCCACAAGAGACCCAGTACTTC.

This clone turned up a few times. This chain uses TRBV6-6 with TRBJ2-6; TRBD2 is a possible D gene (5 bases). In germline, CDR1 is MNHNY, CDR2 SVGAGI (reference sequence). V lost 8 bases, J lost 0 bases, and 14 bases lay in between. The CDR3 runs 16 residues. The CDR3 bases are TGTGCCAGCCTTCGGGGAATCGGCTCTGGGGCCAACGTCCTGACTTTC. Protein sequence: CASLRGIGSGANVLTF.

This clone was recorded a few times. V and J are TRBV7-2 and TRBJ2-2, with a possible D match to TRBD1 (6 bases). Trimming removed 1 base from V and 4 bases from J, with 7 bases in between. The germline gives CDR1 SGHTA, CDR2 FQGNSA. The CDR3 covers 14 residues. CDR3 protein: CASSLGGPTGELFF. Here the CDR3 DNA reads TGTGCCAGCAGCTTAGGGGGGCCCACCGGGGAGCTGTTTTTT.

This clone was counted a few times. The CDR3 coding sequence is TGTGCCTGGGGTCGTCAATCGGGAGGCTACACCTTC. Translating gives CAWGRQSGGYTF. The rearrangement uses TRBV30 and TRBJ1-2; D not resolved. CDR1 GTSNPN and CDR2 SVGIG come from the germline V gene (reference sequence). V shed 5 bases and J shed 8 bases, with 15 bases lying between them. The CDR3 spans 12 residues.

Concerning this clone: A junction boundary mismatches the germline segment, possibly from a read error. V and J are TRBV5-6 and TRBJ1-4; 8 bases align to TRBD1. The V gene's germline CDR1 is SGHDT and CDR2 YYEEEE. The CDR3 loop spans 14 amino acids. This CDR3 reads CASSQGQGPLQRIF. For the CDR3, the DNA is TGTGCCAGCAGCCAAGGACAGGGCCCACTCCAACGAATATTC.

This chain links TRBV25-1 with TRBJ1-6, with TRBD1 as a possible D gene (5 bases). The V and J ends lost 0 bases and 10 bases respectively, with 16 bases between them. Per germline, CDR1 MGHDK and CDR2 SYGVNS. This CDR3 spans 16 amino acids. The CDR3 spells CASSEYSPGWRSPLHF. CDR3 coding DNA: TGTGCCAGCAGTGAATATAGTCCAGGGTGGAGATCACCCCTCCACTTT.

The chain couples TRBV4-2 to TRBJ1-2; possibly TRBD1 for D (6 bases). Germline V gives CDR1 LGHNA, CDR2 YNFKEQ. CDR3 size: 17 residues. Trimming stripped 0 bases from V and 3 bases from J, with 17 bases between. CDR3 in DNA: TGTGCCAGCAGCCAAGACTATGGGCAGGGGATGGACTATGGCTACACCTTC. This gives the protein CASSQDYGQGMDYGYTF.

The sample holds one count of this clone. The chain recombines TRBV2 with TRBJ2-5; D is tentatively TRBD1 or TRBD2 (5 bases each). The germline V gene has CDR1 SNHLY and CDR2 FYNNEI. The CDR3 is made up of 11 amino acids. Trimming removed 8 bases at V and 7 bases at J, with 11 bases between. The CDR3 DNA follows: TGTGCCAGCGGGACCACTTTGACCCAGTACTTC. Protein: CASGTTLTQYF.